This T cell receptor (beta chain) was identified during a study of beta chain features in type 1 diabetes. This clone has more than one count but fewer than ten. Antigen specificity is unknown. CD4+ naive, central memory, regulatory and stem cell-like memory cells were sorted via CD45RO/CCR7/CD25/CD127/CD95/CD27. Purity of each sorted population was above 95%. Findings and limits, study-wide: There was a moderate but significant shortening of TCRB CDR3s in all four CD4+ subsets of Type 1 diabetes patients.

The V gene lost 4 bases and the J gene lost 3 bases, with 16 bases spanning the gap. The CDR3 is 15 residues long. CDR1 and CDR2 from the germline V gene are SGHAT and FQNNGV. Expressed TCRB transcripts were sequenced, since all the RNA that had been isolated was reverse transcribed. Assay: immunoSEQ multiplex PCR; the TCRdb copy retains only in-frame clones and omits some. The sample consists of 350,000 to 400,000 clones, 10% to 15% of them appearing once. Input material: naive CD4+ T cells from blood. The TCR comes from a woman in her late teens or twenties with type 1 diabetes. J is TRBJ2-7 and V is TRBV11-2; no firm D call. CDR3 nucleotides: TGTGCCAGCAGCTCCCCCCGCCGCGCTAGCTACGAGCAGTACTTC. This gives the protein CASSSPRRASYEQYF.